This T cell receptor beta chain was identified during a study of blood T cell repertoires in COVID-19. The junction had 10 bases not matched to a gene; V was cut back by 2 bases and J by 2 bases. Looked up from germline, CDR1 is MDHEN and CDR2 is SYDVKM. The length of the CDR3 is 18 residues. Authors' analysis steps: Amplifying reference gene primers gave estimates of nucleated cell counts. Sequenced by immunoSEQ multiplex PCR; TCRdb stores in-frame clones only, minus some. V and J calls and clone size come straight from that table; D and trimming were deduced from the DNA. The data show 300,000 to 350,000 clones, 80% to 90% seen once.

This sequence joins TRBV28 and TRBJ1-4, with 8 bases matching TRBD1. The sequencing sample was made of PBMCs or T cells enriched from blood (not recorded which). This receptor was obtained from a woman in her forties with acute COVID-19. In nucleotides, the CDR3 is TGTGCCAGCAGTTTAGTGGCAGGGGGCGCACTCACTAATGAAAAACTGTTTTTT. This encodes CASSLVAGGALTNEKLFF.